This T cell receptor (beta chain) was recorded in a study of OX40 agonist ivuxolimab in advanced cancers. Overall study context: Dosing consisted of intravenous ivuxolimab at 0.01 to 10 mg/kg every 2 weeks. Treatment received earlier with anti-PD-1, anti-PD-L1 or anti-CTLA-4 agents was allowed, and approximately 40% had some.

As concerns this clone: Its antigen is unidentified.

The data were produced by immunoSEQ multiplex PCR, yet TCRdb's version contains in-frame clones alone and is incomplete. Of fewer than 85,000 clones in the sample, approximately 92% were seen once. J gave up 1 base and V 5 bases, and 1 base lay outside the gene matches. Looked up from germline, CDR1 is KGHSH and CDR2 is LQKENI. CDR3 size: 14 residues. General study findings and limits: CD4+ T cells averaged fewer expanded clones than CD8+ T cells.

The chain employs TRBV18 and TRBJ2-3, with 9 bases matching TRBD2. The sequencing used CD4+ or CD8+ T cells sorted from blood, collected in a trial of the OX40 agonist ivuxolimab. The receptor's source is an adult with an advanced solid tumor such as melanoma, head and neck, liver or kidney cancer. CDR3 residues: CASSSSGGTDTQYF. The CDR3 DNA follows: TGTGCCAGCTCATCTAGCGGGGGCACAGATACGCAGTATTTT.